This entry concerns a single T cell receptor beta chain. Its specificity is not known. CDR3 length: 14 residues. The germline gives CDR1 MNHEY, CDR2 SVGAGI. The data originate from a study of T cells expressing NK-cell markers. Using the 5' RACE reads, TCRdb records one entry per CDR3 protein without DNA. The listing contains hundreds of thousands of distinct CDR3 sequences. General study points: Certain NKG2C+ T cell clones were expanded, and their HCMV specificity remained unclear.

This receptor was obtained from a woman between 18 and 70 years old in good health. This chain joins TRBV6-5 and TRBJ1-4. Sequences were obtained from blood T cells: a sorted CD56 or NKG2C T cell subset, CD4+ or CD8+ T cells, or bulk PBMC T cells (not recorded which). This CDR3 reads CASSLEGTNEKLFF.